The table lists the clone carrying this T cell receptor beta chain with many counts. Its antigen is not known. These data belong to a study of T cell repertoires in cytomegalovirus infection. Study-level information: Indications came from public TCR beta signatures; they pointed to CMV infection and to a matching HLA type.

Study findings and constraints: Cumulative frequency of public TCR beta families picked out carriers of CMV plus the relevant HLA. Dominating the ex vivo response were TCR beta clonotypes that were CMV-specific and HLA-C-restricted.

MiXCR, applied by TCRdb to the reads, yields one record per CDR3 protein. The table lists over 100,000 distinct CDR3 sequences, about 9.5% of them singletons. Sequenced input: PBMCs, sequenced either directly or after in vitro stimulation (not recorded which). The TCR sequence derives from a human donor in good health (CMV status not recorded). Some clones in this sample may be carry-over from other donors' samples.

The CDR3, as DNA: TGTGCCAGTCATGGACAGGGGAATCAGCCCCAGCATTTT. It translates to CASHGQGNQPQHF. The chain employs TRBV6-1 and TRBJ1-5, with 9 bases fitting TRBD1. Germline lookup yields CDR1 MNHNS and CDR2 SASEGT. Trimming removed 9 bases from V and 4 bases from J; junction bases left unmatched: 4. The CDR3 runs 13 residues.